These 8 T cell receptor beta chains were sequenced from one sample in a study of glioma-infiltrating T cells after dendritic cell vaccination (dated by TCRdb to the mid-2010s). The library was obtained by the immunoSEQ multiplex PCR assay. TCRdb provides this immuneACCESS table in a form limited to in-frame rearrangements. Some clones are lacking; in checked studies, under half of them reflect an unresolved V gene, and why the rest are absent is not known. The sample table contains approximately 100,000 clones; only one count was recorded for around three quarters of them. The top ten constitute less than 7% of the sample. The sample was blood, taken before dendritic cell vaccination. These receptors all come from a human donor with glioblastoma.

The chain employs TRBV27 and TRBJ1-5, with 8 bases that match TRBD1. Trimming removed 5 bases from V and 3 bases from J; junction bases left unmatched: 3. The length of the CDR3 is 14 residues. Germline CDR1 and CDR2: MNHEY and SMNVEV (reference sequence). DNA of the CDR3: TGTGCCAGCAGTCGGACAGGGAACAATCAGCCCCAGCATTTT. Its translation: CASSRTGNNQPQHF.

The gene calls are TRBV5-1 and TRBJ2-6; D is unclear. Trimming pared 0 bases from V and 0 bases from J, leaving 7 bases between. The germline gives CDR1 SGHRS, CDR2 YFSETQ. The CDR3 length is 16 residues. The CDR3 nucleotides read TGCGCCAGCAGCTTGGATCCCAGCTCTGGGGCCAACGTCCTGACTTTC. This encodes CASSLDPSSGANVLTF.

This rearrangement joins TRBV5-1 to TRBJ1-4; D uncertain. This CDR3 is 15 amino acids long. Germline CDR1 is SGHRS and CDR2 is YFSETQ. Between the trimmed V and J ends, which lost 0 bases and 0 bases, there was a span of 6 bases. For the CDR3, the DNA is TGCGCCAGCAGCTTGGGTCTCGCAACTAATGAAAAACTGTTTTTT. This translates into CASSLGLATNEKLFF.

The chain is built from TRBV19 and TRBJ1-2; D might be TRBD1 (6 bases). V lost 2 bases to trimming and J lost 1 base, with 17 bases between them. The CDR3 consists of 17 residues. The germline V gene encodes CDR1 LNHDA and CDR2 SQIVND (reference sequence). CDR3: CASSIYRADPYNYGYTF. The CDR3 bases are TGTGCCAGTAGTATATACAGGGCGGATCCCTATAACTATGGCTACACCTTC. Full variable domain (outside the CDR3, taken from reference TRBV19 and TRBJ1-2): DGGITQSPKYLFRKEGQNVTLSCEQNLNHDAMYWYRQDPGQGLRLIYYSQIVNDFQKGDIAEGYSVSREKKESFPLTVTSAQKNPTAFYLCASSIYRADPYNYGYTFGSGTRLTVV.

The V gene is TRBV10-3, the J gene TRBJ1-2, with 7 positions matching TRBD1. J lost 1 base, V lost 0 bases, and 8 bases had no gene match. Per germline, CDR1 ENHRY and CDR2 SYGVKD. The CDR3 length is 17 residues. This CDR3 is CAISESGDSIYNYGYTF. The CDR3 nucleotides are TGTGCCATCAGTGAGTCGGGGGACAGTATCTATAACTATGGCTACACCTTC.

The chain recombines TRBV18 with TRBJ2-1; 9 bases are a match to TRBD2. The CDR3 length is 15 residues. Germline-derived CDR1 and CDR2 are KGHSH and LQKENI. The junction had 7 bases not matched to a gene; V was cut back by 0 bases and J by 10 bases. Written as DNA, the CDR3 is TGTGCCAGCTCACCACCGCGGGGGGGCCGCGGCGAGCAGTTCTTC. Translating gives CASSPPRGGRGEQFF. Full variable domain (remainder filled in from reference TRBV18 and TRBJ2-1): NAGVMQNPRHLVRRRGQEARLRCSPMKGHSHVYWYRQLPEEGLKFMVYLQKENIIDESGMPKERFSAEFPKEGPSILRIQQVVRGDSAAYFCASSPPRGGRGEQFFGPGTRLTVL.

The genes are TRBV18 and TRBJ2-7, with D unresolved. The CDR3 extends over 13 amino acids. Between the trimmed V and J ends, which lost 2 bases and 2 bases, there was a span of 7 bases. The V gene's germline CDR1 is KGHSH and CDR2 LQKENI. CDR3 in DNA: TGTGCCAGCTCACCATCCCAGACCTACGAGCAGTACTTC. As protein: CASSPSQTYEQYF.

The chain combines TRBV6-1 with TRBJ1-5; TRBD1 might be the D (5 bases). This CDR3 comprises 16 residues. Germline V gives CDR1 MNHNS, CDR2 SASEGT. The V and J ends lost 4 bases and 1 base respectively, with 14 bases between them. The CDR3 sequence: CASSGPAGLSNQPQHF. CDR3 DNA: TGTGCCAGCAGTGGACCCGCGGGACTCAGCAATCAGCCCCAGCATTTT.